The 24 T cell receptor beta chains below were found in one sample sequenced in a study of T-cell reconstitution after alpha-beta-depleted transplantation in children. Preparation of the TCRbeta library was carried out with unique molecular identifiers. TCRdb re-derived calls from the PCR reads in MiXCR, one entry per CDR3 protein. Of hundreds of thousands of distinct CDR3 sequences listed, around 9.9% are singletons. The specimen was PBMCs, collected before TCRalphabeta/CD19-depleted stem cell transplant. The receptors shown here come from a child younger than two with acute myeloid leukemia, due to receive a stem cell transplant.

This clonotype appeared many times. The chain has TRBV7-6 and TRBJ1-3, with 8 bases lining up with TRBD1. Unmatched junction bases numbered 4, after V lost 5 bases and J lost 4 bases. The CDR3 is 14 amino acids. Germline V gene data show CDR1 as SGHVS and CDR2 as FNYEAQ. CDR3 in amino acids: CASSQGQGGNTIYF. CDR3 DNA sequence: TGTGCCAGCAGCCAAGGACAGGGAGGAAACACCATATATTTT.

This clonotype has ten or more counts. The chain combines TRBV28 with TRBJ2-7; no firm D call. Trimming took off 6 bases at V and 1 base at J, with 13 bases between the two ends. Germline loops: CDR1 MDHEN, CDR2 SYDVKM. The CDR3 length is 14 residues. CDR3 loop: CASRQLGGSYEQYF. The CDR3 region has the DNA TGTGCCAGCAGACAACTTGGTGGATCCTACGAGCAGTACTTC.

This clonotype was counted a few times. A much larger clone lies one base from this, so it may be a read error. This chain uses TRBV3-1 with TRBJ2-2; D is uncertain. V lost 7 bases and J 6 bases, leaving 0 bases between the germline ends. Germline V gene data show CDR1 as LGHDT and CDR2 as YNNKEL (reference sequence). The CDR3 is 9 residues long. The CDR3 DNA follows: TGTGCCAGCACCGGGGAGCTGTTTTTT. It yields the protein CASTGELFF.

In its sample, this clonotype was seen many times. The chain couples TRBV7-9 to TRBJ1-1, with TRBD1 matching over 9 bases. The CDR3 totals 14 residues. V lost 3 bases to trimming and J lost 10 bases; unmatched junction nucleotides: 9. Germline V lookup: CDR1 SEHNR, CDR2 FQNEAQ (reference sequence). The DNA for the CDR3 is TGTGCCAGCAGCTTCCCCGGACAGGGGTGGTTAGCTTTCTTT. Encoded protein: CASSFPGQGWLAFF.

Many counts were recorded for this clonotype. The CDR3 sequence: CASSYSAGGYTF. For the CDR3, the DNA is TGTGCCAGCAGTTATAGCGCCGGTGGCTACACCTTC. The chain joins TRBV6-5 to TRBJ1-2; no reliable D call. The germline V and J ends were trimmed by 3 bases and 7 bases, with 9 bases remaining between them. CDR1 and CDR2 from the germline V gene are MNHEY and SVGAGI. The CDR3 contains 12 residues.

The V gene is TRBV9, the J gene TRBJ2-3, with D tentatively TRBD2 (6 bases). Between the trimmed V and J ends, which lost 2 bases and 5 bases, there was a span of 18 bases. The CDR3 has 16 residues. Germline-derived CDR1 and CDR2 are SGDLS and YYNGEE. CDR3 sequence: CASSVPLAAMLDTQYF. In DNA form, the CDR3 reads TGTGCCAGCAGCGTCCCACTAGCAGCCATGCTAGATACGCAGTATTTT.

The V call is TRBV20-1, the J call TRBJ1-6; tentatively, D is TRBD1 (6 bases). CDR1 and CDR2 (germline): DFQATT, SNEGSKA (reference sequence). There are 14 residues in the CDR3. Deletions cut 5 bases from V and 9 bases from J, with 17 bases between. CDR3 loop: CSASGGTLLSPLHF. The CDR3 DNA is TGCAGTGCTTCAGGAGGGACACTACTTTCACCCCTCCACTTT.

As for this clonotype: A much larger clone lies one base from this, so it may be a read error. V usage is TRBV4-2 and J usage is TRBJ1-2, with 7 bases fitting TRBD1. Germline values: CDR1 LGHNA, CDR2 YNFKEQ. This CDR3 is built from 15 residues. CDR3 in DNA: TGTGCCAGCAGCCATGGACAGGCTTTTAACTATGGCGACACCTTC. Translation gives CASSHGQAFNYGDTF.

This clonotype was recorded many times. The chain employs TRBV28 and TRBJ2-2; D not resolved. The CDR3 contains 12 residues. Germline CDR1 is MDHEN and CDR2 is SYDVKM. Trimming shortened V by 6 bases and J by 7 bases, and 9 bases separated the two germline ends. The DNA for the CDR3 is TGTGCCAGCAGGCCTCAGTTCGGGGAGCTGTTTTTT. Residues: CASRPQFGELFF.

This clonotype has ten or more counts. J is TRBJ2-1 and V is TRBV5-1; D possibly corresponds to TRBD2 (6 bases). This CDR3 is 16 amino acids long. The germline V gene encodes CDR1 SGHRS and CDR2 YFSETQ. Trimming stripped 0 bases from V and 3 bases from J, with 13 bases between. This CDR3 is CASSLVPRGVYNEQFF. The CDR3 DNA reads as TGCGCCAGCAGCTTGGTCCCTCGCGGGGTCTACAATGAGCAGTTCTTC.

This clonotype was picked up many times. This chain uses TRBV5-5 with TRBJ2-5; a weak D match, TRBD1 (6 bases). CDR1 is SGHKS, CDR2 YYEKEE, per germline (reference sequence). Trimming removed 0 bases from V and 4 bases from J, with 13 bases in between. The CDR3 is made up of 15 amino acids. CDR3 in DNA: TGTGCCAGCAGCTTGGCGCAGGGGAACCGAGAGACCCAGTACTTC. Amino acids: CASSLAQGNRETQYF.

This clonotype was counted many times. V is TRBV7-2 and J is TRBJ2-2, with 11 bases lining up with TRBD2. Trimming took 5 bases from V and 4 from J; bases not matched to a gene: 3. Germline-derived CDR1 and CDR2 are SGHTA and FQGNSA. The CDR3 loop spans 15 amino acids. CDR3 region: CASSRLAGPTGELFF. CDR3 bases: TGTGCCAGCAGCCGACTAGCGGGGCCCACCGGGGAGCTGTTTTTT.

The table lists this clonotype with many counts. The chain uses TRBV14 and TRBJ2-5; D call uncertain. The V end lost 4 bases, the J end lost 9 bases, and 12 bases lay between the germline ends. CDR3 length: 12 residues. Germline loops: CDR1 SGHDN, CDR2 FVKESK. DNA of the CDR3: TGTGCCAGCAGCCGTTGGCCATGGGCCCAGTACTTC. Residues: CASSRWPWAQYF.

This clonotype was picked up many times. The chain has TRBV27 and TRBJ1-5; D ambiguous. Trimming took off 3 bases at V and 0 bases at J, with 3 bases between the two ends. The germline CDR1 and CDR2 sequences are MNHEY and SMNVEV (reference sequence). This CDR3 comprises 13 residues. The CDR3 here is CASSFDSNQPQHF. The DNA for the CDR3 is TGTGCCAGCAGTTTCGATAGCAATCAGCCCCAGCATTTT.

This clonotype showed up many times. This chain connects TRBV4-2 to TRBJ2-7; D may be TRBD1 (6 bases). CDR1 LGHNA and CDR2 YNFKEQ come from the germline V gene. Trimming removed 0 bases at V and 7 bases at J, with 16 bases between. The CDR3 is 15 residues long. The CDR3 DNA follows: TGTGCCAGCAGCCAAGAATCCCAGGGGATAGGGGAGCAGTACTTC. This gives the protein CASSQESQGIGEQYF.

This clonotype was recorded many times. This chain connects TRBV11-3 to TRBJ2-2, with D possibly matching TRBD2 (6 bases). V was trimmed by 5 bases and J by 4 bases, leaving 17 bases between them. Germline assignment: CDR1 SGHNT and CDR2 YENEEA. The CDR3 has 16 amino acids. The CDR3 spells CASSPQNRRVTGELFF. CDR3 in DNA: TGTGCCAGCAGCCCCCAAAATCGGAGGGTCACCGGGGAGCTGTTTTTT. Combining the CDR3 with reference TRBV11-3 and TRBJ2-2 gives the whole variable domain EAGVVQSPRYKIIEKKQPVAFWCNPISGHNTLYWYLQNLGQGPELLIRYENEEAVDDSQLPKDRFSAERLKGVDSTLKIQPAELGDSAVYLCASSPQNRRVTGELFFGEGSRLTVL.

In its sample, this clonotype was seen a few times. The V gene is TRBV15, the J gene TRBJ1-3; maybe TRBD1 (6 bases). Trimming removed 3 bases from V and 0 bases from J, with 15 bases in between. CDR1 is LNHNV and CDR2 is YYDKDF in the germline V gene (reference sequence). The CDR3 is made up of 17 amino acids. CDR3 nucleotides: TGTGCCACCAGCAGGGAAAACAGGGAACGCTCTGGAAACACCATATATTTT. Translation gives CATSRENRERSGNTIYF.

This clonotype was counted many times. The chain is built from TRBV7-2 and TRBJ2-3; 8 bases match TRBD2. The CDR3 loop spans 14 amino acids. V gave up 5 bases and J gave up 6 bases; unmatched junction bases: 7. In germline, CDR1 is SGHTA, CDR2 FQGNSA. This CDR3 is CASSEGGRWDTQYF. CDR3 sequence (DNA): TGTGCCAGCAGCGAGGGCGGGAGGTGGGATACGCAGTATTTT.

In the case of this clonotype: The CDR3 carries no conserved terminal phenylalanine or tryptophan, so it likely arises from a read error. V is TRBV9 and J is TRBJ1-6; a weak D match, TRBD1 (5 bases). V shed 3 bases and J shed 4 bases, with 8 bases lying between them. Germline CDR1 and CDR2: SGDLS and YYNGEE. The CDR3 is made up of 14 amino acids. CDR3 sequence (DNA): TGTGCCAGCAGCGGACAGACTTATAATTCACCCCTCCACCTT. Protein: CASSGQTYNSPLHL.

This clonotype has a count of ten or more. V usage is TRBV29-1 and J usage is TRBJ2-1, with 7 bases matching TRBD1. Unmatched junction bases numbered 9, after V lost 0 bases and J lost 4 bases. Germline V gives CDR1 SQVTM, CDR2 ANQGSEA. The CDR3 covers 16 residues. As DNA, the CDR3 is TGCAGCGTTGAAGATCAGGACAGGCGCAGATACAATGAGCAGTTCTTC. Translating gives CSVEDQDRRRYNEQFF.

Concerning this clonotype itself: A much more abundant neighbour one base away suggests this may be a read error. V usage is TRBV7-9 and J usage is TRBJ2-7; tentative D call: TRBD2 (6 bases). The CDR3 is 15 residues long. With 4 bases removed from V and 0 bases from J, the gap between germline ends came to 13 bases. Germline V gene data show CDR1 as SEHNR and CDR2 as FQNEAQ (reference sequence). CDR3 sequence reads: CASSYPVSGSYEQYF. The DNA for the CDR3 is TGTGCCAGCAGCTACCCAGTTAGCGGCTCCTACGAGCAGTACTTC.

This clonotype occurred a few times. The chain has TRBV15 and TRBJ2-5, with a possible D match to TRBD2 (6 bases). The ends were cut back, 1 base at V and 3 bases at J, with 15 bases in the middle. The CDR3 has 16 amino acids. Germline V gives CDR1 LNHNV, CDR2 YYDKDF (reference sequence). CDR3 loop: CATSRGNSGGKETQYF. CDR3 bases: TGTGCCACCAGCAGAGGGAATAGCGGTGGCAAAGAGACCCAGTACTTC. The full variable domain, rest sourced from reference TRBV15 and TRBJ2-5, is DAMVIQNPRYQVTQFGKPVTLSCSQTLNHNVMYWYQQKSSQAPKLLFHYYDKDFNNEADTPDNFQSRRPNTSFCFLDIRSPGLGDTAMYLCATSRGNSGGKETQYFGPGTRLLVL.

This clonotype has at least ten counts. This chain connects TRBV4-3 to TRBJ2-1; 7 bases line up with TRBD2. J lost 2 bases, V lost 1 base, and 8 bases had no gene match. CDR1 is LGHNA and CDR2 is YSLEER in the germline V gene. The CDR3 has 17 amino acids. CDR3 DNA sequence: TGCGCCAGCAGCCAAGGGCGCCCTAGCGGCCCCTACAATGAGCAGTTCTTC. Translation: CASSQGRPSGPYNEQFF.

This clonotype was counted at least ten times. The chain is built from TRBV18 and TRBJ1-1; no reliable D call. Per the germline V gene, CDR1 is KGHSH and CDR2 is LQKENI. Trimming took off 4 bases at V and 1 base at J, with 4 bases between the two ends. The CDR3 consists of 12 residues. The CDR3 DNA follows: TGTGCCAGCTCACAACAGAACACTGAAGCTTTCTTT. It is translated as CASSQQNTEAFF. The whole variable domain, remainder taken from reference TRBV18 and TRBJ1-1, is NAGVMQNPRHLVRRRGQEARLRCSPMKGHSHVYWYRQLPEEGLKFMVYLQKENIIDESGMPKERFSAEFPKEGPSILRIQQVVRGDSAAYFCASSQQNTEAFFGQGTRLTVV.